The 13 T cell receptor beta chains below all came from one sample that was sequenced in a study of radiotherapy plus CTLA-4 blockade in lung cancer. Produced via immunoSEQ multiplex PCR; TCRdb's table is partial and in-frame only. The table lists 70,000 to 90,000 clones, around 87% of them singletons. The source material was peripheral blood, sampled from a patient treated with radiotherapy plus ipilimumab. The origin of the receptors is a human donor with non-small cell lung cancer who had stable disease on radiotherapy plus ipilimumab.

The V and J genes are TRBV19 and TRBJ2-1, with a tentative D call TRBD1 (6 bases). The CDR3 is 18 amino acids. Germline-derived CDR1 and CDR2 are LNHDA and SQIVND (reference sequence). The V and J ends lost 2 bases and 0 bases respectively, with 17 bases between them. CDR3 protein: CASSIRGRGRSSYNEQFF. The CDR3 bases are TGTGCCAGTAGTATACGGGGCAGGGGAAGGAGCTCCTACAATGAGCAGTTCTTC.

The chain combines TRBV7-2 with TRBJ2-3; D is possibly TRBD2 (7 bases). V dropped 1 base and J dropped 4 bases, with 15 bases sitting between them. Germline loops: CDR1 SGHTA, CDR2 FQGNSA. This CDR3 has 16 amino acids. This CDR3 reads CASSLVGGGPADTQYF. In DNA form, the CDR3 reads TGTGCCAGCAGCTTAGTTGGGGGGGGGCCCGCAGATACGCAGTATTTT. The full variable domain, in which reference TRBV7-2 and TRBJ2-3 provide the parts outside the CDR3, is GAGVSQSPSNKVTEKGKDVELRCDPISGHTALYWYRQSLGQGLEFLIYFQGNSAPDKSGLPSDRFSAERTGGSVSTLTIQRTQQEDSAVYLCASSLVGGGPADTQYFGPGTRLTVL.

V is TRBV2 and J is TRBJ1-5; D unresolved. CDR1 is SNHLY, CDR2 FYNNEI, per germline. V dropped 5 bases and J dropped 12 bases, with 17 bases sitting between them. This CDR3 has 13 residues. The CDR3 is CASSPQRIENQHF. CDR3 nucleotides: TGTGCCAGCAGTCCTCAGAGAATCGAAAACCAGCATTTT.

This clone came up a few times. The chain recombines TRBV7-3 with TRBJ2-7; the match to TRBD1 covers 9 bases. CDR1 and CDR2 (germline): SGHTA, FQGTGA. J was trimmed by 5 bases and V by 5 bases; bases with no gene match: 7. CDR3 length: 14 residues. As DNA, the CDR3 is TGTGCCAGCAGCCGCGGACAGGGGCGAAACGAGCAGTACTTC. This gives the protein CASSRGQGRNEQYF.

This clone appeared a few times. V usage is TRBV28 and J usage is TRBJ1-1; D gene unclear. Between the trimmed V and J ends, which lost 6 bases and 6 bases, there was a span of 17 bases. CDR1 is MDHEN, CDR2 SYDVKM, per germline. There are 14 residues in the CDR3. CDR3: CASSPRLGRAEAFF. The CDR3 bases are TGTGCCAGCAGCCCGAGACTAGGAAGGGCTGAAGCTTTCTTT.

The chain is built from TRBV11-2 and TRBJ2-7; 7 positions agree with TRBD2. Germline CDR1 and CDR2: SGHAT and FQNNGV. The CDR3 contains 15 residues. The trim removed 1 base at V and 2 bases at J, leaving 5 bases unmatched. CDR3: CASSLGLAVTYEQYF. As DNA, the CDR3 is TGTGCCAGCAGCTTAGGGCTAGCGGTGACCTACGAGCAGTACTTC.

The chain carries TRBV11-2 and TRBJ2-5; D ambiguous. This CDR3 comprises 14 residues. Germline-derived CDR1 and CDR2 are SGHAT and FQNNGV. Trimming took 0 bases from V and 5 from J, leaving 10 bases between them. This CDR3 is CASSLESFRETQYF. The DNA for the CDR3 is TGTGCCAGCAGCTTAGAGTCGTTTAGGGAGACCCAGTACTTC. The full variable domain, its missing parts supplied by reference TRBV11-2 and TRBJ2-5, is EAGVAQSPRYKIIEKRQSVAFWCNPISGHATLYWYQQILGQGPKLLIQFQNNGVVDDSQLPKDRFSAERLKGVDSTLKIQPAKLEDSAVYLCASSLESFRETQYFGPGTRLLVL.

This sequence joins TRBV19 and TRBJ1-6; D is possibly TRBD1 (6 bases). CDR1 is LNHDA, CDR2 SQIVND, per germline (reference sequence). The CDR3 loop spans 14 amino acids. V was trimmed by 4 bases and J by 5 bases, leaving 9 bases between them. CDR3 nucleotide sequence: TGTGCCAGTAGTAGCAGGGGAGATAATTCACCCCTCCACTTT. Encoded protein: CASSSRGDNSPLHF. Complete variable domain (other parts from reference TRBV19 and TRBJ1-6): DGGITQSPKYLFRKEGQNVTLSCEQNLNHDAMYWYRQDPGQGLRLIYYSQIVNDFQKGDIAEGYSVSREKKESFPLTVTSAQKNPTAFYLCASSSRGDNSPLHFGNGTRLTVT.

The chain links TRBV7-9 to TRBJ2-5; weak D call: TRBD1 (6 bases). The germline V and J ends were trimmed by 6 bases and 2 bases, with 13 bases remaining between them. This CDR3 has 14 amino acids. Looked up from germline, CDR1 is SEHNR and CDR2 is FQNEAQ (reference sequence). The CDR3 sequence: CASRRTATQETQYF. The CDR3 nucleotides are TGTGCCAGCAGACGGACAGCGACGCAAGAGACCCAGTACTTC.

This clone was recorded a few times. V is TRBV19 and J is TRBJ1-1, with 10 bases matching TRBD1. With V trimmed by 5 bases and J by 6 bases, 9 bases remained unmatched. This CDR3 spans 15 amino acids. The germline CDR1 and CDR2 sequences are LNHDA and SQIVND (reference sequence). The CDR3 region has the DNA TGTGCCAGTAGTCGGTCCGGGACAGGGGTGGCTGAAGCTTTCTTT. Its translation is CASSRSGTGVAEAFF.

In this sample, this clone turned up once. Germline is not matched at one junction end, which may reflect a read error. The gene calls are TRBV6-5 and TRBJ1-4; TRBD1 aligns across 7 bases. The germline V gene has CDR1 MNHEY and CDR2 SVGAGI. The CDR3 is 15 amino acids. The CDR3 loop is CASSHSGGNGEKLFF. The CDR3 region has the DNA TGTGCCAGCAGTCACTCAGGGGGTAATGGTGAAAAACTGTTTTTT.

This CDR3 reads CARVVATNEKLFF. Here the CDR3 DNA reads TGCGCCAGGGTGGTTGCAACTAATGAAAAACTGTTTTTT. V usage is TRBV23-1 and J usage is TRBJ1-4; the D is unclear. TRBV23-1 falls under the ORF class, with uncertain function. The CDR3 is 13 residues long. Deletions cut 9 bases from V and 0 bases from J, with 8 bases between.

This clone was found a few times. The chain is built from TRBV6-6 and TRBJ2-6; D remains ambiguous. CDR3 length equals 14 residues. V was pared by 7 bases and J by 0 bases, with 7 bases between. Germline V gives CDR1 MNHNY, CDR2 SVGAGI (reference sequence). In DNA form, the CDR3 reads TGTGCCAGCAACCGACCCTCTGGGGCCAACGTCCTGACTTTC. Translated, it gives CASNRPSGANVLTF.